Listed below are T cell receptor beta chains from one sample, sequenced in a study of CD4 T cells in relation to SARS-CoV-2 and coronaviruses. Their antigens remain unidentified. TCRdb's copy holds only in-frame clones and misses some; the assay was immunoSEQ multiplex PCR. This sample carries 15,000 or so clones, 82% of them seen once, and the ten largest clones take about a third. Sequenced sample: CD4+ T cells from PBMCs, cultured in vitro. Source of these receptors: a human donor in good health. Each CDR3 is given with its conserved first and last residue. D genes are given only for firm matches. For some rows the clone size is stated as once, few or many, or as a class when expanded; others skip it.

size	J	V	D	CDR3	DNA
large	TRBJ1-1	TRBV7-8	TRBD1	CASSTREGARAEAFF	TGTGCCAGCAGCACGCGAGAGGGGGCGCGAGCTGAAGCTTTCTTT
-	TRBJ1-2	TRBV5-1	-	CASNAGTTDGYTF	TGCGCCAGCAACGCCGGGACAACAGATGGCTACACCTTC
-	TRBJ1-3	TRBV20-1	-	CSAQHGNTIYF	TGCAGTGCCCAACACGGAAACACCATATATTTT
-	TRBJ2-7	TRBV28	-	CASSLRQPPYEQYF	TGTGCCAGCAGTTTACGGCAGCCACCCTACGAGCAGTACTTC
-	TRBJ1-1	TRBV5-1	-	CASSRGLDTEAFF	TGCGCCAGCAGTCGGGGTTTAGACACTGAAGCTTTCTTT
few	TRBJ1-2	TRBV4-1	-	CASSQVGGYTF	TGCGCCAGCAGCCAAGTCGGCGGCTACACCTTC
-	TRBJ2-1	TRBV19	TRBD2	CASSVRPGGGFYNEQFF	TGTGCCAGTAGTGTACGCCCCGGGGGGGGTTTTTACAATGAGCAGTTCTTC
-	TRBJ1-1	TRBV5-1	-	CASSRGDTPNTEAFF	TGCGCCAGCAGCCGAGGCGACACACCGAACACTGAAGCTTTCTTT
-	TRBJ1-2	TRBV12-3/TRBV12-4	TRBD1	CASRGQYYGYTF	TGTGCCAGCAGGGGACAGTACTATGGCTACACCTTC
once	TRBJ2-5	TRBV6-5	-	CASRERGAQETQYF	TGTGCCAGCAGGGAGAGGGGGGCCCAAGAGACCCAGTACTTC
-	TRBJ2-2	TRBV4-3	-	CASSQDPSSGRELFF	TGCGCCAGCAGCCAAGACCCTTCTAGTGGAAGGGAGCTGTTTTTT
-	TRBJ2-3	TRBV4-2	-	CASSQASTGTSTDTQYF	TGTGCCAGCAGCCAAGCCTCGACTGGGACTAGCACAGATACGCAGTATTTT
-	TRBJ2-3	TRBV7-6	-	CASSLEGSADTQYF	TGTGCCAGCAGCTTAGAGGGTTCGGCAGATACGCAGTATTTT
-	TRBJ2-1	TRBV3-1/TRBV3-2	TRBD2	CASSQAGGQFF	TGTGCCAGCAGCCAAGCGGGAGGGCAGTTCTTC
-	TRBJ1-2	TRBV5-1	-	CASSLVSPPDGYTF	TGCGCCAGCAGCTTGGTGAGCCCCCCCGATGGCTACACCTTC
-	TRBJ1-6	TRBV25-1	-	CASSGKERGTSYNSPLHF	TGTGCCAGCAGTGGGAAGGAGAGGGGTACCTCCTATAATTCACCCCTCCACTTT
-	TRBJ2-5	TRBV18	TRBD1	CASSQDRGDGETQYF	TGTGCCAGCTCACAGGACAGGGGAGATGGAGAGACCCAGTACTTC
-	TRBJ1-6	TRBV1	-	CTSSVPGGPNSPLHF	TGCACCAGCAGCGTCCCCGGGGGACCCAATTCACCCCTCCACTTT
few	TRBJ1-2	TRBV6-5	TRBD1	CASSYWGQGVYGYTF	TGTGCCAGCAGTTACTGGGGACAGGGGGTTTATGGCTACACCTTC
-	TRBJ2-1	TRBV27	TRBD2	CASSLSTGGPREQFF	TGTGCCAGCAGTTTATCAACGGGGGGGCCTCGGGAGCAGTTCTTC
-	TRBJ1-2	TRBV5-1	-	CASSDAGNYGYTF	TGCGCCAGCAGCGACGCCGGGAACTATGGCTACACCTTC
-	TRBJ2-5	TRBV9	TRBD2	CASSVDPLAGGAETQYF	TGTGCCAGCAGCGTAGATCCTCTAGCGGGGGGGGCGGAGACCCAGTACTTC
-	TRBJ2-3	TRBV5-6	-	CASSLPLAAGTDTQYF	TGTGCCAGCAGCTTGCCTTTAGCGGCTGGCACAGATACGCAGTATTTT
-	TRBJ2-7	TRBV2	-	CASSYGEGQQYF	TGTGCCAGCAGTTACGGGGAAGGGCAGCAGTACTTC